Presented here are 2 T cell receptor beta chains from one specimen sequenced in a study of prognosis after radiotherapy for stage I lung cancer. Amplification of the TCR beta CDR3 (from genomic DNA) was done by two-round multiplex PCR. During first-round PCR, primers specific to each TRBV and TRBJ gene were used. MiXCR, applied by TCRdb to the multiplex PCR reads, yields one record per CDR3 protein. Of more than 30,000 distinct CDR3 sequences listed, about 42% are singletons. The source material was PBMCs, sampled before or after stereotactic body radiation therapy (not recorded which). These TCRs come from a donor at least 50 years old with non-small cell lung cancer.

This clonotype was detected a few times. A much larger clonotype is one base distant, so this may be a read error. The CDR3 end shows no conserved phenylalanine or tryptophan, and so a read error is likely. The chain combines TRBV6-1 with TRBJ2-5; unclear D gene. V lost 4 bases and J 2 bases, leaving 11 bases between the germline ends. The germline CDR1 and CDR2 sequences are MNHNS and SASEGT. This CDR3 comprises 14 residues. As DNA, the CDR3 is TGTGCCAGCAGTGTTTGGAGAAATCAAGAGACCCAGTACCTC. Protein: CASSVWRNQETQYL.

The V and J genes are TRBV6-4 and TRBJ2-1; D is perhaps TRBD1 (7 bases). The CDR3 spans 15 residues. V lost 6 bases, J lost 16 bases, and 28 bases lay in between. CDR1 MRHNA and CDR2 SNTAGT come from the germline V gene. CDR3 bases: TGTGCCAGCAGCGACGACGCAGGGGGGTTGAATGATCATTTCTTC. Translated: CASSDDAGGLNDHFF.